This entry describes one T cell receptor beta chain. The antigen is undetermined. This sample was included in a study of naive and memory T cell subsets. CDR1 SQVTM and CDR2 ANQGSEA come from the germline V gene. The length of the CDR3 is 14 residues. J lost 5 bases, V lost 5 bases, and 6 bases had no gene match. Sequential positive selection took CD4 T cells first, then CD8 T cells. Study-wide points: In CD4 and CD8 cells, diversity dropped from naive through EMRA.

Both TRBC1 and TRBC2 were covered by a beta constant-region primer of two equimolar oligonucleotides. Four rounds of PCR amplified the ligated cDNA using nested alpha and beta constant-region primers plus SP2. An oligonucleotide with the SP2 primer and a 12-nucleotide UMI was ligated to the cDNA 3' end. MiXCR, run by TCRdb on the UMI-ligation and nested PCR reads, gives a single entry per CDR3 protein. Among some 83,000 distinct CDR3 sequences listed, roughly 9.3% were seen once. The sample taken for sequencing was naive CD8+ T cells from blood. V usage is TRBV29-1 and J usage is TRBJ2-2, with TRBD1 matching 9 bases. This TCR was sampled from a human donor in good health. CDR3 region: CSVTGTGRTGELFF. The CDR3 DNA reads TGCAGCGTTACCGGGACAGGGCGAACCGGGGAGCTGTTTTTT.